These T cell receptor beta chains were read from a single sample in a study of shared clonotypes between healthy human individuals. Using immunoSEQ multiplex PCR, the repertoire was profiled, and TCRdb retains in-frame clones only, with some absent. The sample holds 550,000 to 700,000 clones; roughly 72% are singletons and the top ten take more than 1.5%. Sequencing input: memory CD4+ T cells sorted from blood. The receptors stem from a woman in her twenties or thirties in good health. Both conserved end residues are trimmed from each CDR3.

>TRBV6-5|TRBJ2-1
ASSYSYGHEQF
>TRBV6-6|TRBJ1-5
ASSTGYNQPQH
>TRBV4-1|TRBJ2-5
ASSQDSLTSARQETQY
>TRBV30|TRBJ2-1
AWSPSSLEQF
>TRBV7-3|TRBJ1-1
ASSLRGGDTEAF
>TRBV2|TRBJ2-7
ASRGQGRSGEQY
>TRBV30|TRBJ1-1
AWRSGTRPEAF
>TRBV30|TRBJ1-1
AWIRLRGLNTEAF
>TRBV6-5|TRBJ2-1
ASSPRDRGDEQF
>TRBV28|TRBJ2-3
ASSSVRTDTQY
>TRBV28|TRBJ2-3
ASSLRLAGGDTQY
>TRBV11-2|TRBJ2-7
ASSFEFLEQY
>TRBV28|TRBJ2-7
ASSLSGGTYEQY
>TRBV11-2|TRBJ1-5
ASSLNTNQPQH
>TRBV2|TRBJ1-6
ASSEARGGYNSPLH
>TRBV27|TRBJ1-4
ASGYRKRNEKLF
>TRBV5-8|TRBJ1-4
ASSSRNGVELF
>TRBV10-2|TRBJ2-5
ASAGSHETQY
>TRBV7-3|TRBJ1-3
ASSPRSGNTIY
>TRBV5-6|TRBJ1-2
ASRRWGTGGYGYT
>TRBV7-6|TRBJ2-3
ASSPGAFGTDTQY
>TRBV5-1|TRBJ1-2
ASSYRPGQGSYGYT
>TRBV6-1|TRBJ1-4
ASGEGKGNEKLF
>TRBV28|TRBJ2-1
ASSLRERQF
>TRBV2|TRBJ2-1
ASRAGAAYNEQF
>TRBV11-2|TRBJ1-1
ASSYSPNTEAF
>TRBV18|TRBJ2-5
ASCSRVQETQY
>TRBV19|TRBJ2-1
ASRREGPYNEQF
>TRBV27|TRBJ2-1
ASSLTLGIQQF
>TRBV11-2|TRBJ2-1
ASSSRLAGAHEQF
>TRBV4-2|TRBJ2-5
ASSPGQEEETQY
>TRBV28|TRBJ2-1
ASNRLAGAYNEQF
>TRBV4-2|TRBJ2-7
ASSQYEQKGLAGTYEQY
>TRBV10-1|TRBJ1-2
ASSESGGRGYT
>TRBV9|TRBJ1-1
ASSKTPNTEAF
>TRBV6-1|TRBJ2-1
ASSELAGVNEQF
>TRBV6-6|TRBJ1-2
ASSQSSGVGYT
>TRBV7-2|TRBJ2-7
ASSLRAGEQY
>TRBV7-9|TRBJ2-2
ASSLYTGVQTGELF
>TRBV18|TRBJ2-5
ASSPGGRNLRETQY
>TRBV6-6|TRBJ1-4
ASALDRVASEKLF
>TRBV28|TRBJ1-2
ASSSPQGANYGYT
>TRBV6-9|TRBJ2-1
ASSPTQVSNEQF